What follows are 12 T cell receptor beta chains derived from one specimen sequenced in a study of shared clonotypes between healthy human individuals. TCRdb's table, derived via immunoSEQ multiplex PCR, lists solely in-frame clones and lacks some. The sample has approximately 460,000 clones; roughly three quarters are singletons. The sample was PBMCs. The receptors stem from a woman in her forties in good health. Some clones in this sample may be carry-over from other donors' samples.

As to this clone: This likely reflects a read error, since a far larger clone is one base away. This CDR3 is missing its conserved last phenylalanine or tryptophan, likely due to a read error. The chain joins TRBV11-3 to TRBJ2-7; the match to TRBD2 covers 7 bases. This CDR3 has 20 amino acids. Per germline, CDR1 SGHNT and CDR2 YENEEA. With V trimmed by 1 base and J by 3 bases, 21 bases remained unmatched. The CDR3 DNA follows: TGTGCCAGCAGCTTAGGAAGCAGCGGCCCGGGGGGATGGGTCCGCTACGAGCAGTACCTC. Translation gives CASSLGSSGPGGWVRYEQYL.

The chain is built from TRBV5-6 and TRBJ2-7, with D possibly called TRBD1 or TRBD2 (6 bases each). V lost 0 bases to trimming and J lost 7 bases, with 14 bases between them. The germline V gene encodes CDR1 SGHDT and CDR2 YYEEEE. CDR3 length: 14 amino acids. The CDR3 spells CASSLALGGWEQYF. The CDR3 coding sequence is TGTGCCAGCAGCTTGGCGTTAGGGGGGTGGGAGCAGTACTTC.

The genes are TRBV19 and TRBJ1-1; tentatively, D is TRBD1 (5 bases). The germline gives CDR1 LNHDA, CDR2 SQIVND (reference sequence). This CDR3 has 14 residues. V lost 5 bases, J lost 5 bases, and 15 bases lay in between. The CDR3 nucleotides read TGTGCCAGTAGTTTAGGGTCAGGGTGGACTGAAGCTTTCTTT. It yields the protein CASSLGSGWTEAFF. The variable domain in full, with the rest retrieved from reference TRBV19 and TRBJ1-1, is DGGITQSPKYLFRKEGQNVTLSCEQNLNHDAMYWYRQDPGQGLRLIYYSQIVNDFQKGDIAEGYSVSREKKESFPLTVTSAQKNPTAFYLCASSLGSGWTEAFFGQGTRLTVV.

As to this clone: This specimen includes other DNA sequences encoding the same CDR3. The chain employs TRBV18 and TRBJ1-5; D is unresolved. From germline, CDR1 is KGHSH and CDR2 LQKENI. Trimming left V 3 bases short and J 1 base short, with 7 bases between. The CDR3 sequence is 14 residues long. CDR3 protein: CASSPGLSNQPQHF. The CDR3 nucleotides read TGTGCCAGCTCACCGGGCCTGAGCAATCAGCCCCAGCATTTT.

This clone was recorded many times. The chain has TRBV18 and TRBJ2-3, with D perhaps TRBD1 (6 bases). Germline CDR1 is KGHSH and CDR2 is LQKENI. The CDR3 has 16 amino acids. The germline V and J ends were trimmed by 0 bases and 2 bases, with 12 bases remaining between them. Here the CDR3 reads CASSPPGRGHTDTQYF. The CDR3 coding sequence is TGTGCCAGCTCACCACCGGGCAGGGGCCACACAGATACGCAGTATTTT. Complete variable domain (other parts from reference TRBV18 and TRBJ2-3): NAGVMQNPRHLVRRRGQEARLRCSPMKGHSHVYWYRQLPEEGLKFMVYLQKENIIDESGMPKERFSAEFPKEGPSILRIQQVVRGDSAAYFCASSPPGRGHTDTQYFGPGTRLTVL.

The chain combines TRBV28 with TRBJ1-2, with 7 bases lining up with TRBD1. The germline gives CDR1 MDHEN, CDR2 SYDVKM. The CDR3 is 12 amino acids. V lost 7 bases to trimming and J lost 8 bases; unmatched junction nucleotides: 7. The CDR3: CASTRGGGGYTF. In DNA, the CDR3 is TGTGCCAGCACGAGAGGGGGCGGGGGCTACACCTTC.

V is TRBV5-4 and J is TRBJ2-1; D ambiguous. The CDR3 is made up of 15 amino acids. With 2 bases removed from V and 0 bases from J, the gap between germline ends came to 9 bases. Germline V gene sequence: CDR1 SGHNT, CDR2 YYREEE (reference sequence). CDR3 amino acids: CASSLTVSSYNEQFF. The CDR3 coding sequence is TGTGCCAGCAGCTTAACGGTAAGCTCCTACAATGAGCAGTTCTTC.

Points on this clone: The likely explanation is a read error, given a far larger clone one base away. J is TRBJ2-7 and V is TRBV19, with TRBD2 matching 7 bases. Germline V lookup: CDR1 LNHDA, CDR2 SQIVND (reference sequence). This CDR3 has 14 amino acids. The CDR3 DNA sequence: TGTGCCAGTAGTAATCCGGGACTACAATACGAGCAGCACTTC. This translates into CASSNPGLQYEQHF.

The chain couples TRBV18 to TRBJ2-1; D is undetermined. The ends were cut back, 5 bases at V and 4 bases at J, with 6 bases in the middle. The CDR3 has 12 residues. Germline values: CDR1 KGHSH, CDR2 LQKENI. This chain's CDR3 is CASSGEYNEQFF. The CDR3 DNA is TGTGCCAGCTCAGGGGAATACAATGAGCAGTTCTTC.

In this sample, this clone turned up many times. The CDR3 here is CASSVGGRRQETQYF. The CDR3 DNA is TGTGCCAGCAGCGTAGGCGGTCGCAGGCAAGAGACCCAGTACTTC. V is TRBV9 and J is TRBJ2-5, with D unclear. The CDR3 runs 15 residues. Trimming stripped 0 bases from V and 2 bases from J, with 11 bases between. Germline-derived CDR1 and CDR2 are SGDLS and YYNGEE. Filled out from reference TRBV9 and TRBJ2-5, the complete variable domain reads DSGVTQTPKHLITATGQRVTLRCSPRSGDLSVYWYQQSLDQGLQFLIQYYNGEERAKGNILERFSAQQFPDLHSELNLSSLELGDSALYFCASSVGGRRQETQYFGPGTRLLVL.

To note about this clone: The identical CDR3 is also encoded by other nucleotide sequences in the sample. The chain carries TRBV29-1 and TRBJ1-1, with TRBD1 identical over 7 bases. The CDR3 sequence is 12 residues long. Germline values: CDR1 SQVTM, CDR2 ANQGSEA. The trim removed 6 bases at V and 0 bases at J, leaving 1 base unmatched. CDR3 residues: CSVGQLNTEAFF. The CDR3 DNA is TGCAGCGTGGGACAGCTGAACACTGAAGCTTTCTTT.

As to this clone: It differs at one base from a far larger clone, so likely a read error. V gene TRBV29-1 combines with J gene TRBJ2-7; TRBD1 might be the D (6 bases). Looked up from germline, CDR1 is SQVTM and CDR2 is ANQGSEA. The CDR3 covers 13 residues. V was cut by 8 bases and J by 1 base, with 15 bases left in between. CDR3 nucleotides: TGCAGCCCCAAGAGAACAGGGTCCTACGAGCAGTACTTC. It encodes CSPKRTGSYEQYF.